The sequence of this TCR beta chain was determined in a study of PD-1 blockade in classical Hodgkin lymphoma. Findings and limits, study-wide: Excluded were patients who started nivolumab under 1 year after ASCT, a group that had lower diversity.

Autologous stem cell transplantation was followed by relapse in every patient, and brentuximab vedotin exposure varied. Purification of CD4+ T cells from thawed PBMCs was achieved by magnetic negative selection. Trimming removed 4 bases from V and 3 bases from J, with 12 bases in between. The CDR3 runs 13 residues. Germline V gives CDR1 GTSNPN, CDR2 SVGIG (reference sequence). TCRdb's copy holds only in-frame clones and misses some; the assay was immunoSEQ multiplex PCR. The profile shows 10,000 to 15,000 clones, 85% to 90% of them singletons. On this clone itself: Its antigen is undetermined.

The material sequenced was CD4+ T cells from blood, taken at baseline. The TCR comes from a human donor with classical Hodgkin lymphoma. The chain employs TRBV30 and TRBJ1-1, with unresolved D. CDR3 amino acids: CAWNPGLYTEAFF. DNA for the CDR3: TGTGCCTGGAATCCGGGTTTGTACACTGAAGCTTTCTTT.